This T cell receptor (beta chain) is drawn from a study of control samples from healthy donors and cancer patients. Germline V CDR1 and CDR2: SGHVS, FNYEAQ. This CDR3 contains 12 residues. The ends were cut back, 0 bases at V and 9 bases at J, with 6 bases in the middle. Produced via immunoSEQ multiplex PCR; TCRdb's table is partial and in-frame only. The sample has under 100,000 clones, approximately 93% seen once. The J gene is TRBJ2-1, the V gene TRBV7-6; a weak D match, TRBD2 (6 bases). The clonotype was recovered from a woman under 40 in good health. Input material: blood. The CDR3 sequence is CASSLAGGEQFF. CDR3 coding DNA: TGTGCCAGCAGCTTAGCGGGGGGTGAGCAGTTCTTC.